This T cell receptor (beta chain) was recovered during a study of technical replicates of blood from a few donors. Sequencing used immunoSEQ multiplex PCR; TCRdb keeps in-frame clones, though not all of them. The sample holds tens of thousands of clones; just under 95% are singletons and the top ten take roughly 0.41%. J was trimmed by 1 base and V by 0 bases; bases with no gene match: 7. The CDR3 totals 17 residues. Germline V gene lookup returns CDR1 SGHNT and CDR2 YYREEE (reference sequence). The material sequenced was T cells isolated from PBMCs. V gene TRBV5-4 combines with J gene TRBJ2-3; 8 bases map to TRBD1. The receptor was isolated from a human donor in good health. CDR3 loop: CASSLALGTGRTDTQYF. CDR3 DNA: TGTGCCAGCAGCTTGGCCTTAGGGACAGGCCGCACAGATACGCAGTATTTT.